This T cell receptor (beta chain) was observed in a study of blood T cells in healthy people across ages. The individuals who served as donors were healthy Caucasians living in Russia, aged about 6 to 100. Each sample had at least 7 million PBMCs isolated. The CDR3 is 12 amino acids. Trimming left V 7 bases short and J 7 bases short, with 10 bases between. Germline V gene lookup returns CDR1 SEHNR and CDR2 FQNEAQ (reference sequence). A sample-barcoded 5' primer and a J-beta primer mix were used in a second PCR of roughly 7 to 11 cycles. All samples yielded 2.5 million or more CDR3-containing paired-end reads. One entry per CDR3 protein results from TCRdb running MiXCR on the 5' RACE reads. Here the sample spans about 1.4 million distinct CDR3 sequences, almost 60% being singletons. Notes on the study in general: More naive CD4+ cells and higher diversity were found in long-lived than in aged donors.

This clonotype was found a few times. The antigen is undetermined. This chain joins TRBV7-9 and TRBJ1-4; D is perhaps TRBD1 (5 bases). Sequenced material: blood. The sequence came from a man in his late teens or twenties in good health. The CDR3 loop reads CASNGGGEKLFF. The CDR3 nucleotides are TGTGCCAGCAACGGGGGGGGTGAAAAACTGTTTTTT.